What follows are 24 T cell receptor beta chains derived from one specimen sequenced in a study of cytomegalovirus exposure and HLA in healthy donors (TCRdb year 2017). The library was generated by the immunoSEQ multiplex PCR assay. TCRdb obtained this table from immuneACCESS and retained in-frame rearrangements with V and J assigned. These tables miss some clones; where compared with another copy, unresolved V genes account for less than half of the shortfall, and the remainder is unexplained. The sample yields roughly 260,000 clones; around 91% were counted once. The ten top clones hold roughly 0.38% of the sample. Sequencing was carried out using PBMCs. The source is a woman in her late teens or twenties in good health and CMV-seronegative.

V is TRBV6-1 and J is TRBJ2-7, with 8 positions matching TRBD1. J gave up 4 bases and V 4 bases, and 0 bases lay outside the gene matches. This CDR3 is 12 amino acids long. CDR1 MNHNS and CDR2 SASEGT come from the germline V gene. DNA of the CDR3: TGTGCCAGCAGTGGACAGGGGTACGAGCAGTACGTC. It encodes CASSGQGYEQYV.

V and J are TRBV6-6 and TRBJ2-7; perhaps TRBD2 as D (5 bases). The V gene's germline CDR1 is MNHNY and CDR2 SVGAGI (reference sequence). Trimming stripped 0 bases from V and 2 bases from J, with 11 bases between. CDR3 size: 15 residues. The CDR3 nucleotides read TGTGCCAGCAGTTACTCTTTGGACTCCGCCTACGAGCAGTACTTC. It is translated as CASSYSLDSAYEQYF.

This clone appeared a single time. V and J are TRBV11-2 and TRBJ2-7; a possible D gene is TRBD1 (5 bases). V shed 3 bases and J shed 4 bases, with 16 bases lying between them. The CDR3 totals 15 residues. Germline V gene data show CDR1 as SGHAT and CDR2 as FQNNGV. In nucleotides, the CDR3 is TGTGCCAGCAGCTTTCCCACAGGACACCCGTACGAGCAGTACTTC. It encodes CASSFPTGHPYEQYF.

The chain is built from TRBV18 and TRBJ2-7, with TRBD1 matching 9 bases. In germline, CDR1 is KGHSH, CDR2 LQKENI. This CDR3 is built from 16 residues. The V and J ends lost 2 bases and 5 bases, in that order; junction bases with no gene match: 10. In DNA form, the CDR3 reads TGTGCCAGCTCACCAGCCCCCGGGACAGGGCCCCACGAGCAGTACTTC. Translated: CASSPAPGTGPHEQYF.

CDR3 bases: TGTGCCAGCAGCTTGCCAGGATCGAACACCGGGGAGCTGTTTTTT. Protein product: CASSLPGSNTGELFF. The chain uses TRBV5-4 and TRBJ2-2; D is ambiguous. The germline CDR1 and CDR2 sequences are SGHNT and YYREEE (reference sequence). V gave up 1 base and J gave up 0 bases, with 7 bases separating them. CDR3 length: 15 amino acids. The variable domain in full, completed from reference TRBV5-4 and TRBJ2-2, reads ETGVTQSPTHLIKTRGQQVTLRCSSQSGHNTVSWYQQALGQGPQFIFQYYREEENGRGNFPPRFSGLQFPNYSSELNVNALELDDSALYLCASSLPGSNTGELFFGEGSRLTVL.

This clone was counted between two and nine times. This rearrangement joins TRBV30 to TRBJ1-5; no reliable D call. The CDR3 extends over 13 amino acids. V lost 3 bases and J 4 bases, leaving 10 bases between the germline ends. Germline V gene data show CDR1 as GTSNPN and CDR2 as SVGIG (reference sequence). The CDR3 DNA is TGTGCCTGGAGCAAAAGGGAGAATCAGCCCCAGCATTTT. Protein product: CAWSKRENQPQHF.

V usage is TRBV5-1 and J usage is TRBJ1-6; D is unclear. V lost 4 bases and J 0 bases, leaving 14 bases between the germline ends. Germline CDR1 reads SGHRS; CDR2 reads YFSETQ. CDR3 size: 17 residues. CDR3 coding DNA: TGCGCCAGCAGCCTGGACCAATCCGGCTCCTATAATTCACCCCTCCACTTT. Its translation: CASSLDQSGSYNSPLHF.

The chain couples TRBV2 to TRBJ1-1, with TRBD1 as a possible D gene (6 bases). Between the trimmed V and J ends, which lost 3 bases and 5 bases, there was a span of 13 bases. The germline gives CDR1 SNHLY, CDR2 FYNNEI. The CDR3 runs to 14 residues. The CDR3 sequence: CASSDLGARTEAFF. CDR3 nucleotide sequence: TGTGCCAGCAGTGATTTGGGGGCGCGGACTGAAGCTTTCTTT.

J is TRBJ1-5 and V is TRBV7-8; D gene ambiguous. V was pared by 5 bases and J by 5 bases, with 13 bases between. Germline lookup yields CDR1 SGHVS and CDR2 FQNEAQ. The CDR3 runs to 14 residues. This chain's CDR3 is CASSPSSSDQPQHF. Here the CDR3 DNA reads TGTGCCAGCAGCCCGTCAAGCTCGGATCAGCCCCAGCATTTT.

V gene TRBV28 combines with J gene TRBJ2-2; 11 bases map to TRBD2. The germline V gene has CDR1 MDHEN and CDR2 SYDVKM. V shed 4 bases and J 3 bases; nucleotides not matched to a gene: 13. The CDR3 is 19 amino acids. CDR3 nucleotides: TGTGCCAGCAGTTCCGGACTAGCGGGCCCCGGCGGGTACACCGGGGAGCTGTTTTTT. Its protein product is CASSSGLAGPGGYTGELFF.

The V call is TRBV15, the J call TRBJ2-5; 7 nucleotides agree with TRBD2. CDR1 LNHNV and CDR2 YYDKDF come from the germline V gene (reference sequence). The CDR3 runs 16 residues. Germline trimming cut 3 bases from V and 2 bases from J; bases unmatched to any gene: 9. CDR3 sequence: CATSRAGDLQQETQYF. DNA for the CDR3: TGTGCCACCAGCAGGGCGGGGGACCTCCAACAAGAGACCCAGTACTTC.

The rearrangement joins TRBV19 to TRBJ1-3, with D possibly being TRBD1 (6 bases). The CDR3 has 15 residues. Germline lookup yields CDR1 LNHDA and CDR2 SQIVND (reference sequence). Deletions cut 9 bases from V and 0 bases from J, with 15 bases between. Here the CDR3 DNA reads TGTGCCAGCAGGACAGAAGGGAACTCTGGAAACACCATATATTTT. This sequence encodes CASRTEGNSGNTIYF.

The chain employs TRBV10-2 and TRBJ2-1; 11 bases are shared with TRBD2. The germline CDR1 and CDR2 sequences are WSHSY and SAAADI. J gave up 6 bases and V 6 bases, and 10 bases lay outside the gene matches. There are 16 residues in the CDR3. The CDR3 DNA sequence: TGCGCCAGCAGGAGTATAGCGGGGGGGAGAATCAATGAGCAGTTCTTC. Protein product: CASRSIAGGRINEQFF.

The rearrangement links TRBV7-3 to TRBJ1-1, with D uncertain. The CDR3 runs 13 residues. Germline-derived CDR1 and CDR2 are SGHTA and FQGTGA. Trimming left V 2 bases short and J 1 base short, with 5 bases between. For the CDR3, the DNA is TGTGCCAGCAGCTTATTAGAGAACACTGAAGCTTTCTTT. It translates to CASSLLENTEAFF.

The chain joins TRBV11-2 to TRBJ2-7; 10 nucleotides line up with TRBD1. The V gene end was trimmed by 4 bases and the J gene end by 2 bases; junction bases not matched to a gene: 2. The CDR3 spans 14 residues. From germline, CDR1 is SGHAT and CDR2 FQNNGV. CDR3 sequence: CASSSGQGAYEQYF. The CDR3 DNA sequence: TGTGCCAGCAGCTCAGGACAGGGGGCCTACGAGCAGTACTTC. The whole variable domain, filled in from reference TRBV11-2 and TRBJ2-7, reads EAGVAQSPRYKIIEKRQSVAFWCNPISGHATLYWYQQILGQGPKLLIQFQNNGVVDDSQLPKDRFSAERLKGVDSTLKIQPAKLEDSAVYLCASSSGQGAYEQYFGPGTRLTVT.

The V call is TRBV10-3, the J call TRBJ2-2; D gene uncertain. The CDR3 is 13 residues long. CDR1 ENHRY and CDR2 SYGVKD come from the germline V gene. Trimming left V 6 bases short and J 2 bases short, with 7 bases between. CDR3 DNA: TGTGCCATCAGCCAGGCCAACACCGGGGAGCTGTTTTTT. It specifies CAISQANTGELFF.

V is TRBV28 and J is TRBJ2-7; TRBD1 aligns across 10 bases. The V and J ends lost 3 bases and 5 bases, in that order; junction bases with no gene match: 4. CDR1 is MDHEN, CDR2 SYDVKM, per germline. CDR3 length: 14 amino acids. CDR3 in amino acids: CASSLGTGVHEQYV. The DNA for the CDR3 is TGTGCCAGCAGTTTGGGGACAGGGGTCCACGAGCAGTACGTC.

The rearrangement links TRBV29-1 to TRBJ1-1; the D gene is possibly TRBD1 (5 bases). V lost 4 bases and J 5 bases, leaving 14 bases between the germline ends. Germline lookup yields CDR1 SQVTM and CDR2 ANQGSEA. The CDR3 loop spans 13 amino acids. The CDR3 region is CSVVVPGRTEAFF. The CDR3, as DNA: TGCAGCGTTGTTGTCCCAGGGCGGACTGAAGCTTTCTTT.

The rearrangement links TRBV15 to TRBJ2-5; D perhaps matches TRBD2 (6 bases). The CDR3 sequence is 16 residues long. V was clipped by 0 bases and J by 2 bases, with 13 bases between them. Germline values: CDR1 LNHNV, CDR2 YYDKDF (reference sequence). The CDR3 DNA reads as TGTGCCACCAGCAGAGAGGTTTACCGGGGGCAAGAGACCCAGTACTTC. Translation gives CATSREVYRGQETQYF.

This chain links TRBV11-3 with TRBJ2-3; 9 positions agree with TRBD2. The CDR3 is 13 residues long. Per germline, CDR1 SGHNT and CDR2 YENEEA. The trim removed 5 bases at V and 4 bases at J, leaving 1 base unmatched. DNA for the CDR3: TGTGCCAGCAGCCGGACTAGCGCAGATACGCAGTATTTT. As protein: CASSRTSADTQYF.

CDR3 amino acids: CASSEQDSPQSNGYTF. CDR3 sequence (DNA): TGTGCCAGCAGTGAACAGGACAGCCCTCAGTCCAATGGCTACACCTTC. The V call is TRBV6-1, the J call TRBJ1-2; the D gene is possibly TRBD1 (6 bases). The germline V gene encodes CDR1 MNHNS and CDR2 SASEGT. This CDR3 has 16 amino acids. Trimming removed 2 bases from V and 6 bases from J, with 19 bases in between.

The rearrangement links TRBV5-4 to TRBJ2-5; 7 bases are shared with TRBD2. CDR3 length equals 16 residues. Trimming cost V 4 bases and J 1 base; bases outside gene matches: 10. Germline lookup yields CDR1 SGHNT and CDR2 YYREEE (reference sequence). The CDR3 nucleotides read TGTGCCAGCAGCGCTGGGACTACCGGAAGCCAAGAGACCCAGTACTTC. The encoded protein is CASSAGTTGSQETQYF.

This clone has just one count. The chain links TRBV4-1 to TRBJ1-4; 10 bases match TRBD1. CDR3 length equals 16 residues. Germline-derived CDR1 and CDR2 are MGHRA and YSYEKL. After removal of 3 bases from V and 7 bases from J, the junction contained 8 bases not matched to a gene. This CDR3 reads CASSHLDRGRAEKLFF. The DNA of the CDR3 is TGCGCCAGCAGCCACCTTGACAGGGGGCGCGCTGAAAAACTGTTTTTT.

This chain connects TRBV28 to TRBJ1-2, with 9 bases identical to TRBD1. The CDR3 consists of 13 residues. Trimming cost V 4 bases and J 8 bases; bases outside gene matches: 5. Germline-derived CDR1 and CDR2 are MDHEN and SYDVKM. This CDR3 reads CASSSGQGSGYTF. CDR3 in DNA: TGTGCCAGCAGTTCTGGACAGGGGTCCGGCTACACCTTC.